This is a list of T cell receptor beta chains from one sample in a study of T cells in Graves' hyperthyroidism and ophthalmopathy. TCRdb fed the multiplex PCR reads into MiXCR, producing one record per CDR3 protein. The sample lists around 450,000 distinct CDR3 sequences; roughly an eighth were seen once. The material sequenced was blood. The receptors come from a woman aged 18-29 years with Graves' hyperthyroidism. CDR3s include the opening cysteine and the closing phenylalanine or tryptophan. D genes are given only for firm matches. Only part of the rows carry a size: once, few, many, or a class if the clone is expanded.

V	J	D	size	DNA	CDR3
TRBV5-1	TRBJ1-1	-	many	TGCGCCAGCAGCGCGGTCACAGGGTTCGGGCGCGGGGGCACTGAAGCTTTCTTT	CASSAVTGFGRGGTEAFF
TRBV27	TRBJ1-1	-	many	TGTGCCAGCAGTTTTTTCAGGGACACTGAAGCTTTCTTT	CASSFFRDTEAFF
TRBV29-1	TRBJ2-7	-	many	TGCAGCGTTGCGGACGGTGACTACGAGCAGTACTTC	CSVADGDYEQYF
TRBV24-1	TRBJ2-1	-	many	TGTGCCTCACGGGGCAGCTACAATGAGCAGTTCTTC	CASRGSYNEQFF
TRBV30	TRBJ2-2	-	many	TGTGCCTGGAGTGTTGGCGGGAACACCGGGGAGCTGTTTTTT	CAWSVGGNTGELFF
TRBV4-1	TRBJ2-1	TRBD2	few	TGCGCCAGCAGCCAAGATCTACCAGCGGGAGTACTCCTAAACAATGAGCAGTTCTTC	CASSQDLPAGVLLNNEQFF
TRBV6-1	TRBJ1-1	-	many	TGTGCCAGCAGTGATGGGAGAACTGAAGCTTTCTTT	CASSDGRTEAFF
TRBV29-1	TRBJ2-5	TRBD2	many	TGCAGCGTTGCGGGAAGTAGCGGGAGTAGTGAGACCCAGTACTTC	CSVAGSSGSSETQYF
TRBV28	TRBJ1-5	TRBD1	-	TGTGCCACCGTATCGAGGGGGCCTAGGCAGCCCCAGCATTTT	CATVSRGPRQPQHF
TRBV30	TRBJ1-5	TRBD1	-	TGTGCCTGGAGTCCCCCAACGACAGGGGCCTTGCCCCAGCATTTT	CAWSPPTTGALPQHF
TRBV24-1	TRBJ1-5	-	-	TGTGCCACCAGTGACCCTCGACTCGGCAATCAGCCCCAGCATTTT	CATSDPRLGNQPQHF
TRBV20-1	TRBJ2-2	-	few	TGCAGTGCTATAGGAGAGAACACCGGGGAGCTGTTTTTT	CSAIGENTGELFF
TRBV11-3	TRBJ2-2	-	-	TGTGCCAGCAGCTTAAAGATTCGGGGGCTAGCGGAGACTAAGAACACCGGGGAGCTGTTTTTT	CASSLKIRGLAETKNTGELFF
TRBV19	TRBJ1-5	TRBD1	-	TGTGCCAGTAGTATAACCCCGACAGGGCCTCAGCCCCAGCATTTT	CASSITPTGPQPQHF
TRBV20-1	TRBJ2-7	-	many	TGCAGTGCCACGGGATCGGCTGGGTACGAGCAGTACTTC	CSATGSAGYEQYF
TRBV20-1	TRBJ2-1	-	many	TGCAGTGCTACCACCCTCGGACTGAGCAATGAGCAGTTCTTC	CSATTLGLSNEQFF
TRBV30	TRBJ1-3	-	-	TGTGCCTGGAGTGGTCTGGGACCTCCTCGAAACACCATATATTTT	CAWSGLGPPRNTIYF
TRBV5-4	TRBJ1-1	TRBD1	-	TGTGCCAGCAGCTTGTGGACAGGGGGGATGAACACTGAAGCTTTCTTT	CASSLWTGGMNTEAFF
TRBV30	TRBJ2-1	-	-	TGTGGTCACGGTAGCTCCTACAATGGGCAGTTCTTC	CGHGSSYNGQFF
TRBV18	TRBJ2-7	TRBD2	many	TGTGCCAGCTCACCACCGGAGGGCGGGAGCAGTAACGAGCAGTACTTC	CASSPPEGGSSNEQYF
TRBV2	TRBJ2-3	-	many	TGTGCCAGCAGTTATCCAAGACAGGGAGGTACAGATACGCAGTATTTT	CASSYPRQGGTDTQYF
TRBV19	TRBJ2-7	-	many	TGTGCCAGTAGTGCGGGACAGACCTACGAGCAGTACTTC	CASSAGQTYEQYF
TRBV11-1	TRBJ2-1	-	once	TGTGCCAGCAGCCACGACAGGGATAGCCGGGGGGAGACCTACAATGAGCAGTTCTTC	CASSHDRDSRGETYNEQFF
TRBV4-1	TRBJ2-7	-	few	TGCGCCAGCAGCCACAGGGTGTGGGACTACGAGCAGTACTTC	CASSHRVWDYEQYF
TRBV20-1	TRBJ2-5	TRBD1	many	TGCAGTGCTAGGAGGGGACAGCGCCAAGAGACCCAGTACTTC	CSARRGQRQETQYF
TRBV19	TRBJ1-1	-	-	TGTGCCAGTAGTAACTGGGGGAGTTATGGTGGAGCTTTCTTT	CASSNWGSYGGAFF
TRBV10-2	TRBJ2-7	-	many	TGCGCCAGCAGTAAAACTAGCAGAACCTACGAGCAGTACTTC	CASSKTSRTYEQYF
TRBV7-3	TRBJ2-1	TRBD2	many	TGTGCCAGCAGCTTGGGCGGGAGAGCTGAGCAGTTCTTC	CASSLGGRAEQFF
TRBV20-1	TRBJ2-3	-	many	TGCAGTGCCCCTGGTAATAGCGATCTACATACGCAGTATTTT	CSAPGNSDLHTQYF
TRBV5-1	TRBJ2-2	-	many	TGTGCCAGCAGCTTGGGCGGCGCGAACACCGGGGAGCTGTTTTTT	CASSLGGANTGELFF
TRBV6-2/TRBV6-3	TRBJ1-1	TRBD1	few	TGTGCCAGCAGTTACCCCGGGACAGGGCGGACTGAAGCTTTCTTT	CASSYPGTGRTEAFF
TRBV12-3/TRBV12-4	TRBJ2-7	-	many	TGTGCCAGCAGCCCCCCGGGGGACGGGACCTACGAGCAGTACTTC	CASSPPGDGTYEQYF
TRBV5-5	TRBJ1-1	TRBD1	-	TGTGCCAGCAGCTTGAATATAGGGGGCTTCACTGAAGCTTTCTTT	CASSLNIGGFTEAFF
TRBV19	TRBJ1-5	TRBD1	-	TGTGCCAGTAGTCGACAGGGGGCAGGTCAGCCCCAGCATTTT	CASSRQGAGQPQHF
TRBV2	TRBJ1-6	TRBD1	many	TGTGCCAGCCGTAAGGACAGGGGAAATTCACCCCTCCACTTT	CASRKDRGNSPLHF
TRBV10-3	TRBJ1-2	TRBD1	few	TGTGCCATCTCTGGAACCGGGACAGATAACTATGGCTACACCTTC	CAISGTGTDNYGYTF
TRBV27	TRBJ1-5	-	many	TGTGCCAGCAGTTTTCGACACCTTAGCAATCAGCCCCAGCATTTT	CASSFRHLSNQPQHF
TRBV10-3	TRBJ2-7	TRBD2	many	TGTGCCATCAAGGCACTAGCGCACTCCTACGAGCAGTACTTC	CAIKALAHSYEQYF
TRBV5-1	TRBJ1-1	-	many	TGCGCCAGCAGCATACAGGAGGACACTGAAGCTTTCTTT	CASSIQEDTEAFF
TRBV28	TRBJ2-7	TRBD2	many	TGTGCCAGTTGGACTAGCGGAAGAGAGCAGTACTTC	CASWTSGREQYF
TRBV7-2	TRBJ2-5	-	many	TGTGCCAGCAGCTTAGGTGGGAGCCCAGAGACCCAGTACTTC	CASSLGGSPETQYF